These 32 T cell receptor beta chains share one sample of origin, sequenced in a study of T cell repertoires in cytomegalovirus infection. Their target antigens are unknown. TCRdb re-called the reads with MiXCR, one entry per CDR3 protein. The repertoire consists of around 710,000 distinct CDR3 sequences, with just under 30% occurring once and the leading ten covering over 10%. This specimen was cultured CD8+ T cells from PBMCs, taken from culture after CMV antigen stimulation. These receptors came from a human donor in good health (CMV status not recorded). Some clones in this sample may be carry-over from other donors' samples.

This clonotype has a count of ten or more. The gene calls are TRBV7-6 and TRBJ1-5; D is unclear. Germline V gives CDR1 SGHVS, CDR2 FNYEAQ. This CDR3 comprises 14 residues. The ends were cut back, 2 bases at V and 2 bases at J, with 7 bases in the middle. The CDR3 coding sequence is TGTGCCAGCAGCTTAAGCGTCGGCAATCAGCCCCAGCATTTT. Protein product: CASSLSVGNQPQHF.

This clonotype occurred a few times. This chain joins TRBV27 and TRBJ1-5; unclear D gene. V lost 6 bases and J 0 bases, leaving 24 bases between the germline ends. CDR3 length: 19 residues. Germline V gene data show CDR1 as MNHEY and CDR2 as SMNVEV (reference sequence). CDR3 in amino acids: CASSSLPGGYRDSNQPQHF. In DNA form, the CDR3 reads TGTGCCAGCAGCTCACTCCCAGGAGGGTATCGTGATAGCAATCAGCCCCAGCATTTT.

The V call is TRBV5-5, the J call TRBJ2-1; 9 bases fit TRBD2. Trimming took 2 bases from V and 8 from J; bases not matched to a gene: 8. Per germline, CDR1 SGHKS and CDR2 YYEKEE (reference sequence). This CDR3 spans 15 amino acids. The CDR3 region has the DNA TGTGCCAGCAGCTTAACCCTAGCGGGGTCCCATGAGCAGTTCTTC. It specifies CASSLTLAGSHEQFF.

The chain has TRBV12-3 or TRBV12-4 and TRBJ2-5; 7 bases are a match to TRBD2. CDR3 length: 14 residues. The trim removed 7 bases at V and 5 bases at J, leaving 10 bases unmatched. The CDR3 DNA is TGTGCCAGCACTATGGGAGGGGTCCGGGAGACCCAGTACTTC. It translates to CASTMGGVRETQYF.

This clonotype has ten or more counts. As DNA, the CDR3 is TGTGCCAGCAGTTACTCGGGGCAGGGGGCGGACTATGGCTACACCTTC. Protein sequence: CASSYSGQGADYGYTF. The J gene is TRBJ1-2, the V gene TRBV6-5; 8 positions match TRBD1. J gave up 3 bases and V 0 bases, and 6 bases lay outside the gene matches. The CDR3 has 16 residues. In germline, CDR1 is MNHEY, CDR2 SVGAGI.

This clonotype was found once. The rearrangement links TRBV7-6 to TRBJ2-5, with TRBD2 as a possible D gene (6 bases). CDR3 length equals 17 residues. Germline-derived CDR1 and CDR2 are SGHVS and FNYEAQ. Trimming stripped 2 bases from V and 1 base from J, with 17 bases between. The CDR3 DNA reads as TGTGCCAGCAGCTTACTCATAGCGGAGGCCCTCCAAGAGACCCAGTACTTC. Protein: CASSLLIAEALQETQYF.

The chain links TRBV6-1 to TRBJ2-7; D might be TRBD1 or TRBD2, each matching 5 bases. V was pared by 4 bases and J by 6 bases, with 13 bases between. The CDR3 has 13 residues. From germline, CDR1 is MNHNS and CDR2 SASEGT. This CDR3 reads CASSAQGVSEQYF. The CDR3 DNA follows: TGTGCCAGCAGTGCCCAGGGAGTTAGCGAGCAGTACTTC.

The chain recombines TRBV4-1 with TRBJ2-1, with D hard to call. The V gene lost 4 bases and the J gene lost 9 bases, with 19 bases spanning the gap. Germline CDR1 reads MGHRA; CDR2 reads YSYEKL. This CDR3 region has 15 residues. The CDR3 sequence: CASSPAYDPGREQFF. CDR3 nucleotide sequence: TGCGCCAGCAGCCCCGCTTACGATCCGGGCCGTGAGCAGTTCTTC.

This clonotype was counted ten times or more. J is TRBJ2-1 and V is TRBV12-5; TRBD2 matches 12 bases. Germline V gene lookup returns CDR1 LGHNT and CDR2 FRNRAP. The CDR3 runs to 15 residues. V was clipped by 1 base and J by 8 bases; unmatched bases: 3. CDR3 nucleotides: TGTGCTAGTGGTTTGGGGACTAGCGGGGTTCATGAGCAGTTCTTC. As protein: CASGLGTSGVHEQFF.

This clonotype was seen a few times. The chain carries TRBV19 and TRBJ2-7; D uncertain. V was pared by 11 bases and J by 0 bases, with 20 bases between. Germline V gene sequence: CDR1 LNHDA, CDR2 SQIVND (reference sequence). There are 15 residues in the CDR3. The CDR3 sequence is CASTARHWSSYEQYF. In DNA, the CDR3 is TGTGCCTCCACCGCGAGACACTGGAGCTCCTACGAGCAGTACTTC. The whole variable domain, filled in from reference TRBV19 and TRBJ2-7, reads DGGITQSPKYLFRKEGQNVTLSCEQNLNHDAMYWYRQDPGQGLRLIYYSQIVNDFQKGDIAEGYSVSREKKESFPLTVTSAQKNPTAFYLCASTARHWSSYEQYFGPGTRLTVT.

V usage is TRBV27 and J usage is TRBJ2-1; 10 positions agree with TRBD2. The trim removed 6 bases at V and 8 bases at J, leaving 10 bases unmatched. From germline, CDR1 is MNHEY and CDR2 SMNVEV (reference sequence). The CDR3 is 15 amino acids. The CDR3 coding sequence is TGTGCCAGCAGCCTCGTAGCGGGGGGCATAGATGAGCAGTTCTTC. Amino acid sequence: CASSLVAGGIDEQFF.

This clonotype appeared a few times. This sequence joins TRBV7-6 and TRBJ1-6; D might be TRBD1 (5 bases). Trimming took 4 bases from V and 15 from J, leaving 25 bases between them. The CDR3 is made up of 16 amino acids. CDR1 is SGHVS, CDR2 FNYEAQ, per germline. CDR3 bases: TGTGCCAGCAGCTCTCCGTCGGAGGGGCACGGAATTTTCCTCCACTTT. Protein sequence: CASSSPSEGHGIFLHF.

In this sample, this clonotype turned up a few times. The CDR3 sequence: CSANSRGEAYNEQFF. For the CDR3, the DNA is TGCAGTGCTAACTCCCGCGGGGAGGCATACAATGAGCAGTTCTTC. The rearrangement joins TRBV20-1 to TRBJ2-1; TRBD2 might be the D (6 bases). The CDR3 covers 15 residues. Germline loops: CDR1 DFQATT, CDR2 SNEGSKA (reference sequence). Deletions cut 4 bases from V and 4 bases from J, with 17 bases between.

V usage is TRBV7-8 and J usage is TRBJ2-7, with unresolved D. Trimming shortened V by 4 bases and J by 3 bases, and 7 bases separated the two germline ends. The CDR3 is 12 amino acids. The germline V gene has CDR1 SGHVS and CDR2 FQNEAQ. The CDR3 region has the DNA TGTGCCAGCAGCTCCCTAGACTACGAGCAGTACTTC. This gives the protein CASSSLDYEQYF.

This clonotype was counted only a few times. The chain joins TRBV4-1 to TRBJ2-3, with TRBD1 as a possible D gene (6 bases). Looked up from germline, CDR1 is MGHRA and CDR2 is YSYEKL. Trimming left V 5 bases short and J 6 bases short, with 24 bases between. This CDR3 has 17 amino acids. As DNA, the CDR3 is TGCGCCAGCAGCTCCCTCGAGGGACAAGGGTTACGGGATACGCAGTATTTT. Its protein is CASSSLEGQGLRDTQYF.

The chain carries TRBV12-3 or TRBV12-4 and TRBJ1-4, with D perhaps TRBD1 (5 bases). CDR3 length: 13 amino acids. Trimming left V 5 bases short and J 6 bases short, with 10 bases between. This CDR3 reads CASSDRDDEKLFF. CDR3 in DNA: TGTGCCAGCAGTGACAGAGATGATGAAAAACTGTTTTTT.

This clonotype came up many times. The gene calls are TRBV7-6 and TRBJ1-6; TRBD1 matches at 9 bases. The V and J ends lost 4 bases and 7 bases, in that order; junction bases with no gene match: 2. There are 14 residues in the CDR3. CDR1 and CDR2 from the germline V gene are SGHVS and FNYEAQ. The CDR3 region has the DNA TGTGCCAGCAGCTCGGACAGGGGAAATTCACCCCTCCACTTT. This gives the protein CASSSDRGNSPLHF.

V usage is TRBV12-5 and J usage is TRBJ1-1, with a weak D call TRBD1 (5 bases). CDR3 size: 12 residues. Germline V gene lookup returns CDR1 LGHNT and CDR2 FRNRAP. The V end was cut by 7 bases, the J end by 6 bases, with 12 bases between. The CDR3 is CASAGGGAEAFF. For the CDR3, the DNA is TGTGCTAGTGCCGGTGGAGGGGCTGAAGCTTTCTTT.

With respect to this clonotype: Possible read error: a much larger clone is one base away. The chain employs TRBV7-6 and TRBJ2-1; D is possibly TRBD2 (6 bases). Germline V gives CDR1 SGHVS, CDR2 FNYEAQ. CDR3 length: 15 amino acids. V lost 5 bases, J lost 8 bases, and 19 bases lay in between. The CDR3 DNA reads as TGTGCCAGCAGCCTACTAGCCACCATAGAGGATGAGCAGTTCTTC. Translation: CASSLLATIEDEQFF.

V and J are TRBV3-1 and TRBJ2-7; either TRBD1 or TRBD2 may supply D (7 bases each). Germline V gene lookup returns CDR1 LGHDT and CDR2 YNNKEL (reference sequence). Trimming stripped 1 base from V and 3 bases from J, with 13 bases between. This CDR3 region has 15 residues. The CDR3 region is CASSQAGGQYYEQYF. The CDR3 bases are TGTGCCAGCAGCCAAGCGGGGGGACAGTACTACGAGCAGTACTTC.

The V and J genes are TRBV7-9 and TRBJ2-4, with D unresolved. This CDR3 is built from 14 residues. The V gene's germline CDR1 is SEHNR and CDR2 FQNEAQ (reference sequence). V lost 5 bases to trimming and J lost 5 bases, with 13 bases between them. CDR3: CASSPVESENIQYF. CDR3 nucleotide sequence: TGTGCCAGCAGCCCCGTAGAGTCGGAAAACATTCAGTACTTC.

This sequence joins TRBV5-6 and TRBJ1-1, with a tentative D call TRBD1 (5 bases). The CDR3 length is 16 residues. V was clipped by 5 bases and J by 6 bases, with 23 bases between them. CDR1 is SGHDT and CDR2 is YYEEEE in the germline V gene. The CDR3 coding sequence is TGTGCCAGCAGACTAACGTCCGGCCCCCGAGGGGCTGAAGCTTTCTTT. Amino acids: CASRLTSGPRGAEAFF.

This clonotype was picked up a small number of times. This chain connects TRBV6-1 to TRBJ2-7, with TRBD2 as a possible D gene (7 bases). Deletions cut 6 bases from V and 0 bases from J, with 18 bases between. The germline V gene encodes CDR1 MNHNS and CDR2 SASEGT. This CDR3 region has 16 residues. The CDR3 nucleotides are TGTGCCAGCAGACCCCGGGGGGCTCGATCCTCCTACGAGCAGTACTTC. Translated: CASRPRGARSSYEQYF.

This chain links TRBV13 with TRBJ2-7; the match to TRBD2 covers 9 bases. Germline CDR1 and CDR2: PRHDT and FYEKMQ (reference sequence). This CDR3 contains 14 residues. V was pared by 6 bases and J by 6 bases, with 9 bases of the junction left unmatched. CDR3 in DNA: TGTGCCAGCAGTGCGGGGGCGGGGGGGCGCGAGCAGTACTTC. This gives the protein CASSAGAGGREQYF.

The rearrangement joins TRBV2 to TRBJ2-3, with TRBD2 identical over 16 bases. This CDR3 comprises 18 residues. The germline V gene encodes CDR1 SNHLY and CDR2 FYNNEI. V was clipped by 3 bases and J by 3 bases; unmatched bases: 6. DNA for the CDR3: TGTGCCAGCAGTGAGGGGACTAGCGGGGGGGCCCGGACAGATACGCAGTATTTT. Residues: CASSEGTSGGARTDTQYF.

The rearrangement uses TRBV9 and TRBJ2-3; D tentatively reads TRBD1 or TRBD2 (5 bases each). The ends were cut back, 3 bases at V and 3 bases at J, with 14 bases in the middle. The CDR3 runs 15 residues. Germline-derived CDR1 and CDR2 are SGDLS and YYNGEE. The CDR3 nucleotides read TGTGCCAGCAGCGATTACAGAGGGGAGACAGATACGCAGTATTTT. This translates into CASSDYRGETDTQYF.

V is TRBV14 and J is TRBJ2-4, with a possible D match to TRBD1 (6 bases). Germline loops: CDR1 SGHDN, CDR2 FVKESK. V lost 1 base to trimming and J lost 9 bases, with 10 bases between them. The CDR3 has 13 residues. The CDR3 region has the DNA TGTGCCAGCAGCCAAGGGGGGCGCGGCATTCAGTACTTC. This gives the protein CASSQGGRGIQYF.

Concerning this clonotype: It is likely a read error, because the conserved phenylalanine at the end of the CDR3 is missing. The V gene is TRBV7-9, the J gene TRBJ2-7, with D possibly TRBD1 on 6 matching bases. This CDR3 is 13 amino acids long. The ends were cut back, 5 bases at V and 2 bases at J, with 10 bases in the middle. Germline V lookup: CDR1 SEHNR, CDR2 FQNEAQ (reference sequence). CDR3 sequence reads: CASSKGGAYEQYS. CDR3 bases: TGTGCCAGCAGCAAAGGGGGAGCCTACGAGCAGTACTCC.

In its sample, this clonotype was seen a few times. J is TRBJ2-7 and V is TRBV7-8, with D hard to call. Trimming shortened V by 3 bases and J by 5 bases, and 8 bases separated the two germline ends. The germline gives CDR1 SGHVS, CDR2 FQNEAQ. The CDR3 runs to 12 residues. CDR3 DNA sequence: TGTGCCAGCAGCTTTGTATTCGACGAGCAGTACGTC. Translation gives CASSFVFDEQYV.

The CDR3 region is CASSGQAYQPQHF. For the CDR3, the DNA is TGTGCCTCGTCGGGTCAGGCCTATCAGCCCCAGCATTTT. The chain couples TRBV19 to TRBJ1-5; no definite D call. There are 13 residues in the CDR3. V was shortened by 11 bases and J by 5 bases, with 16 bases between the two germline ends. The V gene's germline CDR1 is LNHDA and CDR2 SQIVND (reference sequence). Full variable domain (outside the CDR3, taken from reference TRBV19 and TRBJ1-5): DGGITQSPKYLFRKEGQNVTLSCEQNLNHDAMYWYRQDPGQGLRLIYYSQIVNDFQKGDIAEGYSVSREKKESFPLTVTSAQKNPTAFYLCASSGQAYQPQHFGDGTRLSIL.

This clonotype was seen only a few times. The chain joins TRBV7-6 to TRBJ1-1; the match to TRBD1 covers 10 bases. The V gene end was trimmed by 6 bases and the J gene end by 0 bases; junction bases not matched to a gene: 7. Germline V gene data show CDR1 as SGHVS and CDR2 as FNYEAQ. The CDR3 is 16 amino acids. This CDR3 is CASSPGTGAMNTEAFF. The CDR3 nucleotides are TGTGCCAGCAGTCCCGGGACAGGGGCGATGAACACTGAAGCTTTCTTT.

The chain links TRBV4-1 to TRBJ1-6; 9 bases are a match to TRBD1. The CDR3 runs 16 residues. Germline V lookup: CDR1 MGHRA, CDR2 YSYEKL. Trimming cost V 4 bases and J 7 bases; bases outside gene matches: 8. For the CDR3, the DNA is TGCGCCAGCAGCCGAGACAGGGGGGACTACAATTCACCCCTCCACTTT. It codes for CASSRDRGDYNSPLHF.